Presented here are 21 T cell receptor beta chains from one specimen sequenced in a study of lymphopenia after photon versus proton radiotherapy. Clones were sequenced by immunoSEQ multiplex PCR, and TCRdb holds only the in-frame ones, with some missing. The sample yields about 83,000 clones, about 86% seen once. Sequenced material: peripheral blood, taken from a patient treated with proton-based radiotherapy. Receptors originate from a man in his sixties with pancreatic cancer.

This clone was seen once. The rearrangement uses TRBV27 and TRBJ2-7; no reliable D call. V was shortened by 0 bases and J by 2 bases, with 14 bases between the two germline ends. The CDR3 has 16 amino acids. Germline V gene data show CDR1 as MNHEY and CDR2 as SMNVEV (reference sequence). The CDR3 sequence: CASSLSGLLTPYEQYF. The CDR3 DNA follows: TGTGCCAGCAGTTTATCGGGTCTTCTCACTCCCTACGAGCAGTACTTC.

The CDR3 bases are TGTGCCAGTAGTATACAGGCGGGACTCACAGATACGCAGTATTTT. Amino acid sequence: CASSIQAGLTDTQYF. V usage is TRBV19 and J usage is TRBJ2-3; a possible D gene is TRBD2 (6 bases). CDR1 is LNHDA and CDR2 is SQIVND in the germline V gene (reference sequence). The CDR3 has 15 amino acids. The V and J ends lost 2 bases and 2 bases respectively, with 11 bases between them.

This chain joins TRBV7-2 and TRBJ2-3; no reliable D call. Germline CDR1 is SGHTA and CDR2 is FQGNSA. Trimming pared 6 bases from V and 1 base from J, leaving 5 bases between. The CDR3 is 12 amino acids. The CDR3 protein is CASRVGTDTQYF. DNA of the CDR3: TGTGCCAGCAGGGTCGGCACAGATACGCAGTATTTT. Filled out from reference TRBV7-2 and TRBJ2-3, the complete variable domain reads GAGVSQSPSNKVTEKGKDVELRCDPISGHTALYWYRQSLGQGLEFLIYFQGNSAPDKSGLPSDRFSAERTGGSVSTLTIQRTQQEDSAVYLCASRVGTDTQYFGPGTRLTVL.

The rearrangement joins TRBV6-7 to TRBJ2-7, with 8 bases matching TRBD1. TRBV6-7 is designated an ORF whose function remains uncertain. This CDR3 spans 16 amino acids. The junction had 10 bases not matched to a gene; V was cut back by 0 bases and J by 6 bases. This CDR3 reads CASSYSQGAFVCEQYF. The CDR3 nucleotides are TGTGCCAGCAGTTACTCCCAGGGGGCCTTCGTCTGCGAGCAGTACTTC.

The chain recombines TRBV27 with TRBJ2-1; D might be TRBD1 (5 bases). The ends were cut back, 4 bases at V and 0 bases at J, with 7 bases in the middle. The CDR3 has 14 amino acids. The germline CDR1 and CDR2 sequences are MNHEY and SMNVEV (reference sequence). CDR3 nucleotide sequence: TGTGCCAGCAGTTACAGGAGCTCCTACAATGAGCAGTTCTTC. Amino acids: CASSYRSSYNEQFF.

V and J are TRBV4-2 and TRBJ2-3; 8 nucleotides agree with TRBD2. After removal of 1 base from V and 6 bases from J, the junction contained 9 bases not matched to a gene. In germline, CDR1 is LGHNA, CDR2 YNFKEQ. The CDR3 spans 16 residues. The CDR3 nucleotides are TGTGCCAGCAGCCAAGGGTTTAGCGGGACGGGTGATACGCAGTATTTT. It specifies CASSQGFSGTGDTQYF.

This clone was detected only once. J is TRBJ1-1 and V is TRBV28; tentative D call: TRBD1 (5 bases). The CDR3 covers 16 residues. The germline gives CDR1 MDHEN, CDR2 SYDVKM. Deletions cut 5 bases from V and 1 base from J, with 17 bases between. CDR3 in amino acids: CASSRVPGRENTEAFF. CDR3 sequence (DNA): TGTGCCAGCAGTCGGGTACCGGGACGGGAGAACACTGAAGCTTTCTTT. Variable domain in full (rest from reference TRBV28 and TRBJ1-1): DVKVTQSSRYLVKRTGEKVFLECVQDMDHENMFWYRQDPGLGLRLIYFSYDVKMKEKGDIPEGYSVSREKKERFSLILESASTNQTSMYLCASSRVPGRENTEAFFGQGTRLTVV.

The rearrangement uses TRBV6-5 and TRBJ1-2; TRBD1 might be the D (5 bases). V was clipped by 6 bases and J by 3 bases, with 14 bases between them. The CDR3 consists of 14 residues. Germline V gives CDR1 MNHEY, CDR2 SVGAGI. The CDR3 spells CASSRLGLDYGYTF. The CDR3 DNA sequence: TGTGCCAGCAGCCGATTGGGACTGGACTATGGCTACACCTTC.

In its sample, this clone was seen a few times. The chain has TRBV2 and TRBJ2-2; 8 bases map to TRBD1. The CDR3 is 13 residues long. Germline V gene lookup returns CDR1 SNHLY and CDR2 FYNNEI. The junction had 6 bases not matched to a gene; V was cut back by 10 bases and J by 5 bases. CDR3 sequence (DNA): TGTGCCACAGGACAGGGCGGGACCGGGGAGCTGTTTTTT. Its protein is CATGQGGTGELFF.

The chain recombines TRBV9 with TRBJ2-3, with D possibly TRBD2 on 5 matching bases. This CDR3 has 14 amino acids. V lost 1 base and J lost 0, with 6 bases in between. CDR1 is SGDLS and CDR2 is YYNGEE in the germline V gene. CDR3 protein: CASSVSSSTDTQYF. The DNA of the CDR3 is TGTGCCAGCAGCGTATCTAGCAGCACAGATACGCAGTATTTT.

V and J are TRBV7-2 and TRBJ1-1; possibly TRBD1 for D (5 bases). This CDR3 comprises 16 residues. Germline CDR1 SGHTA, CDR2 FQGNSA. V dropped 3 bases and J dropped 0 bases, with 14 bases sitting between them. The CDR3 loop reads CASSLQARVMNTEAFF. The CDR3 DNA is TGTGCCAGCAGCTTGCAAGCCAGGGTTATGAACACTGAAGCTTTCTTT.

This chain connects TRBV6-5 to TRBJ2-3; 9 bases fit TRBD2. Trimming took 4 bases from V and 0 from J; bases not matched to a gene: 5. Germline values: CDR1 MNHEY, CDR2 SVGAGI. The CDR3 sequence is 16 residues long. The CDR3 nucleotides read TGTGCCAGCAGTTCCATGACTAGCGGAAGCACAGATACGCAGTATTTT. Protein sequence: CASSSMTSGSTDTQYF.

V usage is TRBV5-6 and J usage is TRBJ2-5; 8 positions agree with TRBD2. This CDR3 is built from 17 residues. The V and J ends lost 0 bases and 5 bases, in that order; junction bases with no gene match: 12. The V gene's germline CDR1 is SGHDT and CDR2 YYEEEE. The CDR3, as DNA: TGTGCCAGCAGCTTGGCCGGCGGGAGGAGATTGGGGGAGACCCAGTACTTC. Its translation is CASSLAGGRRLGETQYF.

The chain couples TRBV27 to TRBJ1-4; TRBD1 matches at 7 bases. The ends lost 5 bases at V and 8 bases at J; junction bases unmatched: 11. From germline, CDR1 is MNHEY and CDR2 SMNVEV (reference sequence). The CDR3 contains 15 residues. The CDR3 nucleotides are TGTGCCAGCAGTACTTTGGCAGGGGGGAACGAAAAACTGTTTTTT. It translates to CASSTLAGGNEKLFF. Full variable domain (missing parts from reference TRBV27 and TRBJ1-4): EAQVTQNPRYLITVTGKKLTVTCSQNMNHEYMSWYRQDPGLGLRQIYYSMNVEVTDKGDVPEGYKVSRKEKRNFPLILESPSPNQTSLYFCASSTLAGGNEKLFFGSGTQLSVL.

The gene calls are TRBV11-2 and TRBJ1-4; 8 bases agree with TRBD1. The J segment lost 1 base and the V segment lost 5 bases, leaving 3 bases of the junction unmatched. Germline CDR1 and CDR2: SGHAT and FQNNGV. This CDR3 has 15 residues. CDR3 protein: CASSRTGGTNEKLFF. The CDR3 nucleotides are TGTGCCAGCAGCCGAACAGGGGGAACTAATGAAAAACTGTTTTTT.

This clone was observed a few times. The gene calls are TRBV29-1 and TRBJ2-5; D unresolved. Deletions cut 5 bases from V and 7 bases from J, with 14 bases between. CDR1 and CDR2 (germline): SQVTM, ANQGSEA. CDR3 length equals 12 residues. This CDR3 is CSVPDPVGTQYF. The DNA for the CDR3 is TGCAGCGTTCCTGACCCGGTTGGGACCCAGTACTTC. Combining the CDR3 with reference TRBV29-1 and TRBJ2-5 gives the whole variable domain SAVISQKPSRDICQRGTSLTIQCQVDSQVTMMFWYRQQPGQSLTLIATANQGSEATYESGFVIDKFPISRPNLTFSTLTVSNMSPEDSSIYLCSVPDPVGTQYFGPGTRLLVL.

The rearrangement joins TRBV7-2 to TRBJ2-7; a possible D gene is TRBD2 (6 bases). With 8 bases removed from V and 5 bases from J, the gap between germline ends came to 19 bases. CDR1 and CDR2 from the germline V gene are SGHTA and FQGNSA. The CDR3 runs 14 residues. CDR3 residues: CASGLGGPSNEQYF. The CDR3 bases are TGTGCCAGCGGTTTAGGAGGGCCGTCGAACGAGCAGTACTTC.

This chain uses TRBV4-1 with TRBJ2-7, with D possibly matching TRBD2 (6 bases). Looked up from germline, CDR1 is MGHRA and CDR2 is YSYEKL. CDR3 size: 15 residues. Trimming cost V 0 bases and J 2 bases, with 11 bases left between them. CDR3 coding DNA: TGCGCCAGCAGCCAAGATCTAGCGACAGCCTACGAGCAGTACTTC. It specifies CASSQDLATAYEQYF.

This chain joins TRBV27 and TRBJ2-5; D ambiguous. Germline V gene data show CDR1 as MNHEY and CDR2 as SMNVEV (reference sequence). Deletions cut 1 base from V and 4 bases from J, with 10 bases between. This CDR3 is built from 14 residues. CDR3 in DNA: TGTGCCAGCAGTTTATTGGGTGTCTCAGAGACCCAGTACTTC. Amino acid sequence: CASSLLGVSETQYF.

This sequence joins TRBV19 and TRBJ1-5; the D gene is possibly TRBD1 (5 bases). Germline V gene data show CDR1 as LNHDA and CDR2 as SQIVND (reference sequence). This CDR3 comprises 14 residues. Trimming cost V 10 bases and J 0 bases, with 13 bases left between them. The CDR3 spells CATAVTVSNQPQHF. DNA for the CDR3: TGTGCCACCGCCGTGACAGTTAGCAATCAGCCCCAGCATTTT. Filled out from reference TRBV19 and TRBJ1-5, the complete variable domain reads DGGITQSPKYLFRKEGQNVTLSCEQNLNHDAMYWYRQDPGQGLRLIYYSQIVNDFQKGDIAEGYSVSREKKESFPLTVTSAQKNPTAFYLCATAVTVSNQPQHFGDGTRLSIL.

The chain employs TRBV27 and TRBJ1-5, with D hard to call. Trimming cost V 2 bases and J 5 bases, with 10 bases left between them. The CDR3 consists of 14 residues. Germline V lookup: CDR1 MNHEY, CDR2 SMNVEV (reference sequence). As DNA, the CDR3 is TGTGCCAGCAGTTTACGGGAGGGCGATCAGCCCCAGCATTTT. Translated, it gives CASSLREGDQPQHF.